These 18 T cell receptor beta chains came from one sample sequenced in a study of shared clonotypes between healthy human individuals. Data came from immunoSEQ multiplex PCR; TCRdb stores just in-frame clones and leaves some out. The sample contains 1,400,000 or so clones, around 98.5% of which appear only once. Specimen: naive CD4+ T cells sorted from blood. Described subset: CD45RA+ positively selected. These receptors were taken from a man under 40 in good health.

The J gene is TRBJ2-3, the V gene TRBV5-6; TRBD2 aligns across 9 bases. Germline trimming cut 4 bases from V and 8 bases from J; bases unmatched to any gene: 11. Germline assignment: CDR1 SGHDT and CDR2 YYEEEE. The CDR3 covers 15 residues. For the CDR3, the DNA is TGTGCCAGCAGCCCCCAGACTAGCGGTGCGGCTACGCAGTATTTT. This encodes CASSPQTSGAATQYF.

The V gene is TRBV4-1, the J gene TRBJ2-1, with TRBD2 as a possible D gene (5 bases). Germline CDR1 reads MGHRA; CDR2 reads YSYEKL. The CDR3 extends over 15 amino acids. Trimming pared 1 base from V and 8 bases from J, leaving 15 bases between. Here the CDR3 DNA reads TGCGCCAGCAGCCAAGTCGGGATCGTGGCGGATGAGCAGTTCTTC. Translation gives CASSQVGIVADEQFF.

The V call is TRBV5-1, the J call TRBJ2-2, with D perhaps TRBD2 (6 bases). From germline, CDR1 is SGHRS and CDR2 YFSETQ. Trimming cost V 4 bases and J 0 bases, with 13 bases left between them. This CDR3 spans 16 amino acids. CDR3 residues: CASSRGGNANTGELFF. The CDR3 DNA follows: TGCGCCAGCAGCAGGGGAGGTAACGCGAACACCGGGGAGCTGTTTTTT.

The gene calls are TRBV6-1 and TRBJ2-3; 7 nucleotides align to TRBD1. Trimming removed 6 bases from V and 4 bases from J; junction bases left unmatched: 7. The CDR3 runs to 14 residues. Germline CDR1 MNHNS, CDR2 SASEGT. DNA of the CDR3: TGTGCCAGCAGCCCTGACAGGGCCGCAGATACGCAGTATTTT. It translates to CASSPDRAADTQYF.

The rearrangement links TRBV5-1 to TRBJ2-5, with TRBD2 matching 7 bases. This CDR3 has 14 amino acids. Germline-derived CDR1 and CDR2 are SGHRS and YFSETQ. Trimming at V came to 1 base and at J to 5 bases, leaving 5 bases not matched to a gene. CDR3 loop: CASSLSAGVETQYF. DNA for the CDR3: TGCGCCAGCAGCTTGTCGGCGGGAGTTGAGACCCAGTACTTC.

The chain uses TRBV5-6 and TRBJ1-1; 7 nucleotides agree with TRBD1. V lost 4 bases to trimming and J lost 7 bases; unmatched junction nucleotides: 10. The CDR3 extends over 14 amino acids. The germline V gene encodes CDR1 SGHDT and CDR2 YYEEEE. CDR3 in DNA: TGTGCCAGCAGCCTGGGGCCGGGACAGCTTGAAGCTTTCTTT. This encodes CASSLGPGQLEAFF.

The chain carries TRBV7-2 and TRBJ1-5; no definite D call. CDR1 is SGHTA, CDR2 FQGNSA, per germline. CDR3 length: 18 residues. The V end was cut by 2 bases, the J end by 1 base, with 18 bases between. CDR3 DNA: TGTGCCAGCAGCTTATTCCCTCTAGCGCCGGGGAGCAATCAGCCCCAGCATTTT. Amino acids: CASSLFPLAPGSNQPQHF.

The rearrangement joins TRBV10-1 to TRBJ2-3, with D uncertain. This CDR3 has 16 residues. Germline lookup yields CDR1 WNHNN and CDR2 SYGVQD (reference sequence). V dropped 3 bases and J dropped 4 bases, with 17 bases sitting between them. CDR3 region: CASSDPGRAASDTQYF. CDR3 sequence (DNA): TGCGCCAGCAGTGACCCGGGTAGGGCCGCTTCAGATACGCAGTATTTT.

The J gene is TRBJ1-2, the V gene TRBV6-5; weak D call: TRBD1 (6 bases). Germline CDR1 reads MNHEY; CDR2 reads SVGAGI. Deletions cut 0 bases from V and 5 bases from J, with 10 bases between. This CDR3 has 14 residues. In DNA form, the CDR3 reads TGTGCCAGCAGTTACTCGAGGGGGTGGTATGGCTACACCTTC. Protein: CASSYSRGWYGYTF.

This rearrangement joins TRBV6-6 to TRBJ2-3; TRBD2 matches at 8 bases. J gave up 3 bases and V 7 bases, and 9 bases lay outside the gene matches. The CDR3 loop spans 15 amino acids. Germline loops: CDR1 MNHNY, CDR2 SVGAGI (reference sequence). CDR3 coding DNA: TGTGCCAGCATAATAGCGGGATCGGGTACAGATACGCAGTATTTT. This sequence encodes CASIIAGSGTDTQYF.

The gene calls are TRBV7-3 and TRBJ2-5; D perhaps matches TRBD1 (5 bases). The germline CDR1 and CDR2 sequences are SGHTA and FQGTGA. Trimming took 2 bases from V and 4 from J, leaving 14 bases between them. CDR3 length: 15 residues. The CDR3 region is CASSLGAGKRETQYF. In DNA form, the CDR3 reads TGTGCCAGCAGCTTAGGGGCAGGGAAGCGAGAGACCCAGTACTTC.

In the case of this clone: At one boundary the junction diverges from the germline segment, which might be a read error. The chain employs TRBV28 and TRBJ2-7; D call uncertain. The germline gives CDR1 MDHEN, CDR2 SYDVKM. The CDR3 has 12 residues. The CDR3 bases are TGTGTCAGCAGCTTACAAGGATCCGAGCAGTACTTC. Translation: CVSSLQGSEQYF.

This chain connects TRBV30 to TRBJ1-3; 7 bases are shared with TRBD1. Germline-derived CDR1 and CDR2 are GTSNPN and SVGIG (reference sequence). Trimming at V came to 0 bases and at J to 7 bases, leaving 12 bases not matched to a gene. The CDR3 is made up of 16 amino acids. The CDR3 spells CAWSVRAGGVSNTIYF. As DNA, the CDR3 is TGTGCCTGGAGTGTACGGGCAGGGGGAGTAAGCAACACCATATATTTT.

The J gene is TRBJ1-1, the V gene TRBV11-2; D not resolved. Trimming cost V 5 bases and J 11 bases, with 12 bases left between them. The germline gives CDR1 SGHAT, CDR2 FQNNGV. CDR3 size: 11 residues. The CDR3 sequence: CASSHDDWAFF. CDR3 bases: TGTGCCAGCAGCCACGACGACTGGGCTTTCTTT.

A single count supports this clone. The V gene is TRBV4-3, the J gene TRBJ2-1; 7 nucleotides line up with TRBD2. Trimming at V came to 0 bases and at J to 4 bases, leaving 9 bases not matched to a gene. CDR1 and CDR2 from the germline V gene are LGHNA and YSLEER. CDR3 length: 17 residues. This CDR3 reads CASSQEVGLVGYNEQFF. CDR3 nucleotide sequence: TGCGCCAGCAGCCAAGAGGTCGGACTAGTGGGATACAATGAGCAGTTCTTC.

The chain couples TRBV6-6 to TRBJ1-5; 7 bases are a match to TRBD1. V dropped 6 bases and J dropped 3; count of bases not matched to a gene: 5. This CDR3 comprises 14 residues. CDR1 and CDR2 (germline): MNHNY, SVGAGI (reference sequence). The CDR3 protein is CASSLQGFNQPQHF. CDR3 DNA: TGTGCCAGCAGCCTACAGGGGTTCAATCAGCCCCAGCATTTT.

The gene calls are TRBV7-2 and TRBJ2-1; 15 nucleotides agree with TRBD2. Germline CDR1 and CDR2: SGHTA and FQGNSA. The CDR3 runs 18 residues. V trimming: 5 bases; J trimming: 0 bases; junction bases outside the gene matches: 5. This chain's CDR3 is CASSPGLAGGDSYNEQFF. The CDR3 region has the DNA TGTGCCAGCAGCCCGGGACTAGCGGGAGGCGACTCCTACAATGAGCAGTTCTTC.

Concerning this clone: In the same sample, other DNA sequences code for this CDR3. J is TRBJ1-1 and V is TRBV18; D uncertain. This CDR3 contains 13 residues. V was cut by 2 bases and J by 0 bases, with 4 bases left in between. The germline CDR1 and CDR2 sequences are KGHSH and LQKENI. DNA for the CDR3: TGTGCCAGCTCACCAGGCATGAACACTGAAGCTTTCTTT. This sequence encodes CASSPGMNTEAFF.